Shown below are 28 T cell receptor beta chains from a single sample sequenced in a study of OX40 agonist ivuxolimab in advanced cancers. Assay: immunoSEQ multiplex PCR; the TCRdb copy retains only in-frame clones and omits some. The repertoire holds about 120,000 clones, with about 93% as singletons. The sequencing here drew on CD4+ or CD8+ T cells sorted from blood, taken in a trial of the OX40 agonist ivuxolimab. Source of these receptors: an adult with an advanced solid tumor such as melanoma, head and neck, liver or kidney cancer.

The chain joins TRBV11-3 to TRBJ1-2; D gene unclear. Trimming left V 4 bases short and J 3 bases short, with 12 bases between. CDR3 length equals 14 residues. Germline assignment: CDR1 SGHNT and CDR2 YENEEA. The CDR3 is CASSSDGTDYGYTF. In DNA, the CDR3 is TGTGCCAGCAGCTCGGACGGAACCGACTATGGCTACACCTTC.

This clone was seen more than once but under ten times. This sequence joins TRBV7-2 and TRBJ2-7; 7 bases are a match to TRBD1. Germline assignment: CDR1 SGHTA and CDR2 FQGNSA. The V segment lost 0 bases and the J segment 0 bases; nucleotides outside the gene matches: 2. The CDR3 runs to 15 residues. In DNA, the CDR3 is TGTGCCAGCAGCTTAGCCGGGACAGTCTCCTACGAGCAGTACTTC. Residues: CASSLAGTVSYEQYF.

The chain has TRBV2 and TRBJ2-5; TRBD2 might be the D (7 bases). This CDR3 spans 13 amino acids. Germline V gene sequence: CDR1 SNHLY, CDR2 FYNNEI. The ends were cut back, 3 bases at V and 7 bases at J, with 12 bases in the middle. The CDR3 DNA reads as TGTGCCAGCAGTGACGGGGGGCTGGGGACCCAGTACTTC. This encodes CASSDGGLGTQYF.

This clone was detected once. The chain carries TRBV18 and TRBJ2-7; 11 bases map to TRBD2. The ends lost 3 bases at V and 3 bases at J; junction bases unmatched: 7. The germline gives CDR1 KGHSH, CDR2 LQKENI. This CDR3 has 16 residues. As DNA, the CDR3 is TGTGCCAGCTCACCGGACCGACTAGCGGGGTTCTACGAGCAGTACTTC. This sequence encodes CASSPDRLAGFYEQYF.

The chain links TRBV5-1 to TRBJ2-7, with D perhaps matching TRBD1 or TRBD2 (5 bases each). The CDR3 totals 13 residues. With 6 bases removed from V and 3 bases from J, the gap between germline ends came to 13 bases. Germline V lookup: CDR1 SGHRS, CDR2 YFSETQ. CDR3 residues: CASKGTADYEQYF. The CDR3 bases are TGCGCCAGCAAAGGGACGGCTGACTACGAGCAGTACTTC.

The chain employs TRBV5-1 and TRBJ2-2, with D perhaps matching TRBD2 (5 bases). V was clipped by 5 bases and J by 4 bases, with 12 bases between them. Looked up from germline, CDR1 is SGHRS and CDR2 is YFSETQ. The CDR3 spans 14 residues. The CDR3 spells CASSTTSVTGELFF. The CDR3 coding sequence is TGCGCCAGCAGTACCACTAGTGTCACCGGGGAGCTGTTTTTT.

The J gene is TRBJ2-7, the V gene TRBV15; D is uncertain. Germline lookup yields CDR1 LNHNV and CDR2 YYDKDF (reference sequence). V lost 0 bases, J lost 4 bases, and 10 bases lay in between. The CDR3 runs 14 residues. The CDR3 DNA reads as TGTGCCACCAGCAGAGATTTGTCGGAGTACGAGCAGTACTTC. It is translated as CATSRDLSEYEQYF.

The chain recombines TRBV5-1 with TRBJ2-3; D is possibly TRBD2 (5 bases). Per germline, CDR1 SGHRS and CDR2 YFSETQ. The CDR3 is made up of 15 amino acids. V was clipped by 0 bases and J by 0 bases, with 8 bases between them. CDR3 DNA: TGCGCCAGCAGCTTGGGACTAAAGAGCACAGATACGCAGTATTTT. It yields the protein CASSLGLKSTDTQYF.

The rearrangement joins TRBV5-6 to TRBJ1-1; the D is unclear. Trimming took 1 base from V and 1 from J, leaving 2 bases between them. Germline loops: CDR1 SGHDT, CDR2 YYEEEE. The CDR3 sequence is 12 residues long. CDR3 DNA sequence: TGTGCCAGCAGCTTGTGGAACACTGAAGCTTTCTTT. Residues: CASSLWNTEAFF.

The rearrangement uses TRBV18 and TRBJ1-4, with D unresolved. The CDR3 is made up of 12 amino acids. With 3 bases removed from V and 8 bases from J, the gap between germline ends came to 7 bases. Germline V gene lookup returns CDR1 KGHSH and CDR2 LQKENI. The CDR3 region has the DNA TGTGCCAGCTCACCGTCCCTAGAAAAACTGTTTTTT. Its translation is CASSPSLEKLFF. Variable domain in full (rest from reference TRBV18 and TRBJ1-4): NAGVMQNPRHLVRRRGQEARLRCSPMKGHSHVYWYRQLPEEGLKFMVYLQKENIIDESGMPKERFSAEFPKEGPSILRIQQVVRGDSAAYFCASSPSLEKLFFGSGTQLSVL.

This clone was counted a few times. The chain uses TRBV5-1 and TRBJ2-2, with 8 bases fitting TRBD2. CDR1 and CDR2 from the germline V gene are SGHRS and YFSETQ. This CDR3 has 17 residues. J was trimmed by 0 bases and V by 3 bases; bases with no gene match: 7. CDR3: CASSYTIGGANTGELFF. The CDR3 nucleotides read TGCGCCAGCAGCTATACTATCGGGGGGGCGAACACCGGGGAGCTGTTTTTT.

This chain links TRBV2 with TRBJ1-5; the D gene is possibly TRBD1 (6 bases). V lost 6 bases to trimming and J lost 3 bases, with 12 bases between them. The CDR3 runs to 14 residues. Germline assignment: CDR1 SNHLY and CDR2 FYNNEI. CDR3 DNA: TGTGCCAGCAGCCTGACAGGAAACAATCAGCCCCAGCATTTT. Its protein is CASSLTGNNQPQHF.

The V call is TRBV18, the J call TRBJ1-3; TRBD1 might be the D (6 bases). The CDR3 is made up of 16 amino acids. CDR1 is KGHSH, CDR2 LQKENI, per germline. V was shortened by 4 bases and J by 1 base, with 14 bases between the two germline ends. The CDR3 here is CASSLEGTSSGNTIYF. CDR3 DNA: TGTGCCAGCTCACTGGAAGGGACATCGTCTGGAAACACCATATATTTT. Full variable domain (remainder filled in from reference TRBV18 and TRBJ1-3): NAGVMQNPRHLVRRRGQEARLRCSPMKGHSHVYWYRQLPEEGLKFMVYLQKENIIDESGMPKERFSAEFPKEGPSILRIQQVVRGDSAAYFCASSLEGTSSGNTIYFGEGSWLTVV.

The rearrangement joins TRBV11-2 to TRBJ2-5, with unresolved D. Germline loops: CDR1 SGHAT, CDR2 FQNNGV. There are 17 residues in the CDR3. V was clipped by 1 base and J by 1 base, with 16 bases between them. The CDR3 DNA is TGTGCCAGCAGCTTAGGCATTGGGCGGAACCTCCAAGAGACCCAGTACTTC. Protein sequence: CASSLGIGRNLQETQYF.

CDR3 in DNA: TGTGCCAGTATGGTCCAGCTGAACACTGAAGCTTTCTTT. Encoded protein: CASMVQLNTEAFF. V gene TRBV19 combines with J gene TRBJ1-1; D is uncertain. V was shortened by 7 bases and J by 0 bases, with 9 bases between the two germline ends. The CDR3 sequence is 13 residues long. Germline V gives CDR1 LNHDA, CDR2 SQIVND (reference sequence).

This chain links TRBV11-2 with TRBJ1-3; 7 positions match TRBD1. J was trimmed by 8 bases and V by 5 bases; bases with no gene match: 12. Germline values: CDR1 SGHAT, CDR2 FQNNGV. The CDR3 covers 15 residues. The CDR3 nucleotides are TGTGCCAGCAGCGCAGGACAGGCTCGAGGTCACACCATATATTTT. It translates to CASSAGQARGHTIYF.

The genes are TRBV19 and TRBJ1-1, with D unresolved. Deletions cut 5 bases from V and 4 bases from J, with 14 bases between. The CDR3 loop spans 14 amino acids. From germline, CDR1 is LNHDA and CDR2 SQIVND (reference sequence). The chain's CDR3 is CASSPMRGRTEAFF. The CDR3 region has the DNA TGTGCCAGTAGTCCGATGAGAGGGCGCACTGAAGCTTTCTTT.

This clone was recorded once. The gene calls are TRBV19 and TRBJ1-1, with D unclear. V lost 4 bases, J lost 3 bases, and 12 bases lay in between. Germline lookup yields CDR1 LNHDA and CDR2 SQIVND (reference sequence). CDR3 length equals 14 residues. The DNA of the CDR3 is TGTGCCAGTAGTACCGGGAGACCTTACACTGAAGCTTTCTTT. Amino acid sequence: CASSTGRPYTEAFF.

The genes are TRBV7-2 and TRBJ1-2; D not resolved. Germline V gene sequence: CDR1 SGHTA, CDR2 FQGNSA. This CDR3 has 15 residues. V dropped 2 bases and J dropped 3 bases, with 13 bases sitting between them. The DNA for the CDR3 is TGTGCCAGCAGCTTATTTGTCCAAGGTGACTATGGCTACACCTTC. This sequence encodes CASSLFVQGDYGYTF.

The V and J genes are TRBV7-6 and TRBJ2-3, with D perhaps matching TRBD2 (6 bases). Per the germline V gene, CDR1 is SGHVS and CDR2 is FNYEAQ. CDR3 length: 19 amino acids. V gave up 1 base and J gave up 3 bases, with 23 bases separating them. CDR3 nucleotide sequence: TGTGCCAGCAGCTTAGTAGGGAGCGGGCAAATCCTGGGGACAGATACGCAGTATTTT. It codes for CASSLVGSGQILGTDTQYF. The full variable domain, with the rest looked up from reference TRBV7-6 and TRBJ2-3, is GAGVSQSPRYKVTKRGQDVALRCDPISGHVSLYWYRQALGQGPEFLTYFNYEAQQDKSGLPNDRFSAERPEGSISTLTIQRTEQRDSAMYRCASSLVGSGQILGTDTQYFGPGTRLTVL.

This chain uses TRBV15 with TRBJ2-1; 8 positions agree with TRBD1. The V gene's germline CDR1 is LNHNV and CDR2 YYDKDF (reference sequence). The CDR3 sequence is 15 residues long. V shed 3 bases and J 9 bases; nucleotides not matched to a gene: 10. The CDR3 protein is CATSRKRVDRGEQFF. CDR3 in DNA: TGTGCCACCAGCAGGAAGCGGGTCGACAGGGGTGAGCAGTTCTTC.

The chain recombines TRBV18 with TRBJ2-7, with D maybe TRBD1 (5 bases). In germline, CDR1 is KGHSH, CDR2 LQKENI. Trimming took off 2 bases at V and 3 bases at J, with 11 bases between the two ends. This CDR3 has 14 amino acids. The CDR3 nucleotides read TGTGCCAGCTCACCAGGGGCCACGGACTACGAGCAGTACTTC. It encodes CASSPGATDYEQYF.

The CDR3, as DNA: TGTGCCAGCAGAGGGGCAAGTAGAGGCGGGGTGCTGGCCAATGAGCAGTTCTTC. Translating it yields CASRGASRGGVLANEQFF. The J gene is TRBJ2-1, the V gene TRBV19; maybe TRBD2 (6 bases). Germline CDR1 LNHDA, CDR2 SQIVND (reference sequence). The CDR3 extends over 18 amino acids. V was trimmed by 9 bases and J by 6 bases, leaving 30 bases between them.

The rearrangement joins TRBV6-1 to TRBJ1-1, with 9 bases lining up with TRBD1. Germline V lookup: CDR1 MNHNS, CDR2 SASEGT. The ends lost 3 bases at V and 10 bases at J; junction bases unmatched: 6. The CDR3 extends over 13 amino acids. CDR3 DNA: TGTGCCAGCAGTGACCGGGACAGGGTTCGAGCTTTCTTT. This encodes CASSDRDRVRAFF.

This clone appeared a few times. The V call is TRBV9, the J call TRBJ2-1, with 11 bases fitting TRBD1. The CDR3 totals 17 residues. The V gene's germline CDR1 is SGDLS and CDR2 YYNGEE. V dropped 3 bases and J dropped 6; count of bases not matched to a gene: 11. CDR3: CASSDILRTGGFNEQFF. In DNA form, the CDR3 reads TGTGCCAGCAGCGACATTTTACGGACAGGGGGCTTCAATGAGCAGTTCTTC.

The chain combines TRBV30 with TRBJ1-6; TRBD1 is a possible D gene (5 bases). The germline V and J ends were trimmed by 0 bases and 7 bases, with 13 bases remaining between them. CDR3 length: 15 residues. CDR1 and CDR2 (germline): GTSNPN, SVGIG (reference sequence). Written as DNA, the CDR3 is TGTGCCTGGAGTGTACCCACGGCAGGGAATTCACCCCTCCACTTT. This sequence encodes CAWSVPTAGNSPLHF.

Comment on this clone: Compared with germline, one end of the junction differs, possibly owing to a read error. The V and J genes are TRBV6-5 and TRBJ1-2; D is possibly TRBD1 (6 bases). The germline V gene has CDR1 MNHEY and CDR2 SVGAGI. This CDR3 has 13 residues. DNA for the CDR3: TGTGCCAGCAGTCCGTACGAACAGGGCAAAGAGAACTTC. This gives the protein CASSPYEQGKENF.

V and J are TRBV28 and TRBJ1-1; no clear D. Germline V CDR1 and CDR2: MDHEN, SYDVKM. CDR3 size: 15 residues. The V end was cut by 2 bases, the J end by 2 bases, with 12 bases between. The CDR3 nucleotides are TGTGCCAGCAGTTTAAGTGGTCAGATTAACACTGAAGCTTTCTTT. Its protein product is CASSLSGQINTEAFF.